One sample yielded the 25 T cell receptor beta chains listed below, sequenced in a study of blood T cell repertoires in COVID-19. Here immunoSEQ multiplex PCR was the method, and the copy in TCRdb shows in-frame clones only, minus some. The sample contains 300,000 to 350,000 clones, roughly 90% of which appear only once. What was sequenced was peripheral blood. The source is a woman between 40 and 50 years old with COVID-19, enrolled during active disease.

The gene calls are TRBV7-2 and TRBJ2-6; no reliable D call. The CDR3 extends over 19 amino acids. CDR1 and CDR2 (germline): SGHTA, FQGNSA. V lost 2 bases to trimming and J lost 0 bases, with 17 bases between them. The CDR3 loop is CASSLLNPEFSSGANVLTF. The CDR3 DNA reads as TGTGCCAGCAGCTTATTGAATCCGGAGTTCTCCTCTGGGGCCAACGTCCTGACTTTC.

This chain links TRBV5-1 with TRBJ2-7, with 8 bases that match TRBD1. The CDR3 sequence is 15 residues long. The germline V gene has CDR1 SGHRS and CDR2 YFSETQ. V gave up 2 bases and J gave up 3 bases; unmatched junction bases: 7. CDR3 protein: CASSFGAGGIYEQYF. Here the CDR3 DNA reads TGCGCCAGCAGCTTTGGGGCAGGGGGCATCTACGAGCAGTACTTC.

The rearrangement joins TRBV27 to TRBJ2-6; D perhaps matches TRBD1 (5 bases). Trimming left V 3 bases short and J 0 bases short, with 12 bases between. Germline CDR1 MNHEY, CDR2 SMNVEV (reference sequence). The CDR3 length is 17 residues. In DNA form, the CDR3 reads TGTGCCAGCAGTTTCCAGACAGTGTCCTCTGGGGCCAACGTCCTGACTTTC. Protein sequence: CASSFQTVSSGANVLTF.

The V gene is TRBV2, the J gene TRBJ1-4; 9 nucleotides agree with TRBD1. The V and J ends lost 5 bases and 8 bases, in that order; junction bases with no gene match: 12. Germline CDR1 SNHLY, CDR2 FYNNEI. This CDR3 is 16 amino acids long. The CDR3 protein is CASSRSPTGTGEKLFF. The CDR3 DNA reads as TGTGCCAGCAGTCGAAGTCCTACCGGGACAGGGGAAAAACTGTTTTTT.

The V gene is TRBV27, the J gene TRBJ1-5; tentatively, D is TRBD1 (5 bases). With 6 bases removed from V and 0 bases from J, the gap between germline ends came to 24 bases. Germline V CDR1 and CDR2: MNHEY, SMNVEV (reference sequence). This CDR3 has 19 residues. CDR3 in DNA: TGTGCCAGCAGACACCGTGGGGGTCGGATGGGACTTAGCAATCAGCCCCAGCATTTT. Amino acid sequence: CASRHRGGRMGLSNQPQHF.

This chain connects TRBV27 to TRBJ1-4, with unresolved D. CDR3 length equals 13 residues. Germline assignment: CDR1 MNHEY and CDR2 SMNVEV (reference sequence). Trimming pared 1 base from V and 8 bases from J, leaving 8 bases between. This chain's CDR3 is CASSLFGSEKLFF. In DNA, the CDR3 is TGTGCCAGCAGTTTATTCGGGTCCGAAAAACTGTTTTTT. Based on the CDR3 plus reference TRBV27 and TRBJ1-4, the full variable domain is EAQVTQNPRYLITVTGKKLTVTCSQNMNHEYMSWYRQDPGLGLRQIYYSMNVEVTDKGDVPEGYKVSRKEKRNFPLILESPSPNQTSLYFCASSLFGSEKLFFGSGTQLSVL.

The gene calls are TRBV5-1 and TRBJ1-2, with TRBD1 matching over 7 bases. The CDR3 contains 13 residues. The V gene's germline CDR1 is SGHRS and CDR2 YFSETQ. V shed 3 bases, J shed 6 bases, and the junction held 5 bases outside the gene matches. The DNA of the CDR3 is TGCGCCAGCAGCTCGTTGCAGGGGGATGGCTACACCTTC. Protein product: CASSSLQGDGYTF.

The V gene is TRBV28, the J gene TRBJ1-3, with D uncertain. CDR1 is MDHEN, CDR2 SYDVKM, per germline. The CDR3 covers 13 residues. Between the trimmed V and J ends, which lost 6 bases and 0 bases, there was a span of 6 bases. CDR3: CASRLHSGNTIYF. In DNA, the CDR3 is TGTGCCAGCAGACTCCACTCTGGAAACACCATATATTTT.

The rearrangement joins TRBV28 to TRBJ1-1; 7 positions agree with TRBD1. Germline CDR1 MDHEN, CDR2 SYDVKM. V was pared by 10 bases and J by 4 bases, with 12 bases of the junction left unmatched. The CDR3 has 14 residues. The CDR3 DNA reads TGTGCCATAGAAAGAGGGGGCGCGTTCACTGAAGCTTTCTTT. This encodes CAIERGGAFTEAFF.

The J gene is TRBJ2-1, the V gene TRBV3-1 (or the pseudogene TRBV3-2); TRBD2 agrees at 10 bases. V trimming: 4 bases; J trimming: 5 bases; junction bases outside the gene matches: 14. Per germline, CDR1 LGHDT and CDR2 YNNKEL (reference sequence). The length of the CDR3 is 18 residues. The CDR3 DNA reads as TGTGCCAGCAGCCGAACCAGGAGCGGGGGGGCATTCAACAATGAGCAGTTCTTC. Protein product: CASSRTRSGGAFNNEQFF.

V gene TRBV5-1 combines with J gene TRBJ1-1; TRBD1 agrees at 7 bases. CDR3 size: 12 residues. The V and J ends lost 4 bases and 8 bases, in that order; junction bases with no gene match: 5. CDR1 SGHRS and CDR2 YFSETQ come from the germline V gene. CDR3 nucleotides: TGCGCCAGCAGCCCGGGACAGCAGGAAGCTTTCTTT. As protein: CASSPGQQEAFF. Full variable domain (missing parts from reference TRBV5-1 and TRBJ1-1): KAGVTQTPRYLIKTRGQQVTLSCSPISGHRSVSWYQQTPGQGLQFLFEYFSETQRNKGNFPGRFSGRQFSNSRSEMNVSTLELGDSALYLCASSPGQQEAFFGQGTRLTVV.

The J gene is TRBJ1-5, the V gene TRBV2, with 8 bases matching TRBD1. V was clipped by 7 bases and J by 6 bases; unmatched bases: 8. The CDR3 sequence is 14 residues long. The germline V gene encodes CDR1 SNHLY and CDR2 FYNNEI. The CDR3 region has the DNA TGTGCCAGCACGAGCGACAGGGGAAGTCAGCCCCAGCATTTT. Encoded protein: CASTSDRGSQPQHF.

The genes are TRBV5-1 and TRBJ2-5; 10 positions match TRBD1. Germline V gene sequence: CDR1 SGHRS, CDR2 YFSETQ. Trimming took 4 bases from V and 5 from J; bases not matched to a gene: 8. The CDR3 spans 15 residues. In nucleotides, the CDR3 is TGCGCCAGCAGCGCGGCCGGGACAGGGGAGGAGACCCAGTACTTC. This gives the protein CASSAAGTGEETQYF.

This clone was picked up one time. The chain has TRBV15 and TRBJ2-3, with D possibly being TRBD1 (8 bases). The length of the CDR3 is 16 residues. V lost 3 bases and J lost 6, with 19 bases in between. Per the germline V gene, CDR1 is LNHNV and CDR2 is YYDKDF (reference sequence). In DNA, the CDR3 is TGTGCCACCAGCAGGGGTATCGGACAGGGAGGGGATACGCAGTATTTT. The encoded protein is CATSRGIGQGGDTQYF. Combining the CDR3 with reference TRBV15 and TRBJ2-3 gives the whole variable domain DAMVIQNPRYQVTQFGKPVTLSCSQTLNHNVMYWYQQKSSQAPKLLFHYYDKDFNNEADTPDNFQSRRPNTSFCFLDIRSPGLGDTAMYLCATSRGIGQGGDTQYFGPGTRLTVL.

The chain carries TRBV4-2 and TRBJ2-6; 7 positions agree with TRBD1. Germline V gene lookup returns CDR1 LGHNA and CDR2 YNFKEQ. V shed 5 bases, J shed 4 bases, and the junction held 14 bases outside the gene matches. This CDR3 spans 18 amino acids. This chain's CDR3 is CASSWRQGVGEGANVLTF. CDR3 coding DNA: TGTGCCAGCAGCTGGCGACAGGGAGTGGGAGAGGGGGCCAACGTCCTGACTTTC.

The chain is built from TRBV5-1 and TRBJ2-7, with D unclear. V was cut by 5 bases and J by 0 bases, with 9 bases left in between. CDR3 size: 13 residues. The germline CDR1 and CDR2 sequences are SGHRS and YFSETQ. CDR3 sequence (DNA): TGCGCCAGCAGGCAGTGGAGCTCCTACGAGCAGTACTTC. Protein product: CASRQWSSYEQYF.

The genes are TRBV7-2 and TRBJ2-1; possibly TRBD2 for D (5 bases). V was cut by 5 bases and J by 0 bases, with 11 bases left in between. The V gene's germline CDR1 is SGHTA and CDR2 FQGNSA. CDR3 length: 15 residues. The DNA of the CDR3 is TGTGCCAGCAGCCAGGCTGCGGGCTCCTACAATGAGCAGTTCTTC. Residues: CASSQAAGSYNEQFF. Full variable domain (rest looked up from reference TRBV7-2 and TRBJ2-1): GAGVSQSPSNKVTEKGKDVELRCDPISGHTALYWYRQSLGQGLEFLIYFQGNSAPDKSGLPSDRFSAERTGGSVSTLTIQRTQQEDSAVYLCASSQAAGSYNEQFFGPGTRLTVL.

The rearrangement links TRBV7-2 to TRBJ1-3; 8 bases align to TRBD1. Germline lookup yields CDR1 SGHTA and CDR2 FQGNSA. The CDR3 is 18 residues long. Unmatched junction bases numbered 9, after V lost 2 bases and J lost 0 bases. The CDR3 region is CASSLLRTGTSSGNTIYF. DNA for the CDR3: TGTGCCAGCAGCTTACTGAGGACAGGGACTTCCTCTGGAAACACCATATATTTT.

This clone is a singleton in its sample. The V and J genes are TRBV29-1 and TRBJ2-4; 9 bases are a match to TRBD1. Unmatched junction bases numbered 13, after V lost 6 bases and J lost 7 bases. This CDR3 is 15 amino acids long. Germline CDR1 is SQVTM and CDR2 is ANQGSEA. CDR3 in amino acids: CSVVIQGARENIQYF. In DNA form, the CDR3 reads TGCAGCGTAGTAATACAGGGGGCGAGAGAGAACATTCAGTACTTC.

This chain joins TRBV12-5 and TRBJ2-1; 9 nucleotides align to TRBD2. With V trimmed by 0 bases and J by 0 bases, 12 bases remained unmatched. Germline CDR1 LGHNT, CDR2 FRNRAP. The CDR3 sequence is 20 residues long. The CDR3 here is CASGLVLSRLAESSYNEQFF. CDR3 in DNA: TGTGCTAGTGGTTTGGTACTGTCGAGACTAGCGGAGAGCTCCTACAATGAGCAGTTCTTC.

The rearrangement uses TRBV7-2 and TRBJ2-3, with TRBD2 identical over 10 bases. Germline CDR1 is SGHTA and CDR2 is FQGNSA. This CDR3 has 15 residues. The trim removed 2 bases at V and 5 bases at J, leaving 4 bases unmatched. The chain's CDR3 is CASSLRAGGQDTQYF. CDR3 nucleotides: TGTGCCAGCAGCTTAAGAGCGGGGGGGCAAGATACGCAGTATTTT.

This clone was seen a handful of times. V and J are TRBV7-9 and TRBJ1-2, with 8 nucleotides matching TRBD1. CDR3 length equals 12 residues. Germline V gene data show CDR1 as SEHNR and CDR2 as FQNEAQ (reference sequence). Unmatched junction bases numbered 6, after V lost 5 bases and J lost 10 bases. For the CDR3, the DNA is TGTGCCAGCAGCCAGGGACAGGCGTCCTACACCTTC. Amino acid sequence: CASSQGQASYTF. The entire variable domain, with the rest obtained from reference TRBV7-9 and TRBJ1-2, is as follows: DTGVSQNPRHKITKRGQNVTFRCDPISEHNRLYWYRQTLGQGPEFLTYFQNEAQLEKSRLLSDRFSAERPKGSFSTLEIQRTEQGDSAMYLCASSQGQASYTFGSGTRLTVV.

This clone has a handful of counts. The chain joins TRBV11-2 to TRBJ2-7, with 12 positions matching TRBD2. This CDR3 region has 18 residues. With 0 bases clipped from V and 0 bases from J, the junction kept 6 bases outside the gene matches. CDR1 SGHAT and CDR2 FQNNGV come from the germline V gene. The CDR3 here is CASSLDRTSGGNSYEQYF. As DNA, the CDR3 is TGTGCCAGCAGCTTAGATCGAACTAGCGGGGGGAACTCCTACGAGCAGTACTTC.

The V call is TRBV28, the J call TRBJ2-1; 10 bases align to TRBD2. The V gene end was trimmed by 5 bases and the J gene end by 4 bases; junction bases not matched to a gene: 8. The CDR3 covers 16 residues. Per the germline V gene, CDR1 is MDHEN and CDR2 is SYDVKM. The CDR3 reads CASSPWEAGGYNEQFF. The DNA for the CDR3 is TGTGCCAGCAGTCCTTGGGAAGCGGGAGGGTACAATGAGCAGTTCTTC. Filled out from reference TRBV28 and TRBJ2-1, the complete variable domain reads DVKVTQSSRYLVKRTGEKVFLECVQDMDHENMFWYRQDPGLGLRLIYFSYDVKMKEKGDIPEGYSVSREKKERFSLILESASTNQTSMYLCASSPWEAGGYNEQFFGPGTRLTVL.

DNA for the CDR3: TGTGCCAGCTCACCATTAGGACAGGGGATTCCTGGGGCCAACGTCCTGACTTTC. Translation: CASSPLGQGIPGANVLTF. The rearrangement joins TRBV18 to TRBJ2-6; 9 positions match TRBD1. The germline gives CDR1 KGHSH, CDR2 LQKENI. V lost 2 bases to trimming and J lost 2 bases; unmatched junction nucleotides: 7. The CDR3 length is 18 residues. Filled out from reference TRBV18 and TRBJ2-6, the complete variable domain reads NAGVMQNPRHLVRRRGQEARLRCSPMKGHSHVYWYRQLPEEGLKFMVYLQKENIIDESGMPKERFSAEFPKEGPSILRIQQVVRGDSAAYFCASSPLGQGIPGANVLTFGAGSRLTVL.